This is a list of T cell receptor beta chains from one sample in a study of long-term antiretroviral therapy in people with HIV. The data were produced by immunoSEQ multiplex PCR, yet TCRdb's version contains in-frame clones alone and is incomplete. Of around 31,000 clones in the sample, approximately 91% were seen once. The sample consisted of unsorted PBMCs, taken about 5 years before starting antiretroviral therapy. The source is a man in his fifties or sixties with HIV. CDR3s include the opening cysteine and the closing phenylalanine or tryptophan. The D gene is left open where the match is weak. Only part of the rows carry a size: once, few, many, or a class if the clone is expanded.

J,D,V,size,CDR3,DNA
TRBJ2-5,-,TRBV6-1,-,CASSESGGETQYF,TGTGCCAGCAGTGAAAGCGGAGGAGAGACCCAGTACTTC
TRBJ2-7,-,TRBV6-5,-,CASSLKFSGHEQYF,TGTGCCAGCAGCTTAAAATTCTCGGGTCACGAGCAGTACTTC
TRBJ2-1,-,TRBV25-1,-,CASSGSGDSSYNEQFF,TGTGCCAGCAGTGGTAGCGGGGACAGCTCCTACAATGAGCAGTTCTTC
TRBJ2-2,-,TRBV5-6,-,CASSLVVGELFF,TGTGCCAGCAGCTTGGTGGTCGGCGAGCTGTTTTTT
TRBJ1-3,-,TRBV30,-,CAWSVGGASGNTIYF,TGTGCCTGGAGTGTAGGGGGTGCATCTGGAAACACCATATATTTT
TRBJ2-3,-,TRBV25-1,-,CASSDSRVRTDTQYF,TGTGCCAGCAGTGATTCCAGGGTTAGGACAGATACGCAGTATTTT
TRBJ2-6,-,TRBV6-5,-,CASSYQGAGANVLTF,TGTGCCAGCAGTTACCAGGGAGCTGGGGCCAACGTCCTGACTTTC
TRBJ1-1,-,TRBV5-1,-,CASSFQERGTEAFF,TGCGCCAGCAGCTTCCAAGAAAGGGGAACTGAAGCTTTCTTT
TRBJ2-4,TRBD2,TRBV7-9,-,CASSLLAGVRENIQYF,TGTGCCAGCAGCTTACTAGCGGGAGTGAGGGAAAACATTCAGTACTTC
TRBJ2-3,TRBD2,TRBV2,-,CASSAASGRITDTQYF,TGTGCCAGCAGCGCCGCTAGCGGGAGGATTACAGATACGCAGTATTTT
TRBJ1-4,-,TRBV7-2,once,CASSTKTERNEKLFF,TGTGCCAGCAGCACCAAGACGGAACGAAATGAAAAACTGTTTTTT
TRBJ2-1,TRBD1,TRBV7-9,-,CASSLWGQGNNEQFF,TGTGCCAGCAGCTTATGGGGACAGGGGAACAATGAGCAGTTCTTC
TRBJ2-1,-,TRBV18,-,CASSPQGYSYNEQFF,TGTGCCAGCTCACCGCAGGGGTACTCCTACAATGAGCAGTTCTTC
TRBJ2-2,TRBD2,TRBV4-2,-,CASRRGGAGVTGELFF,TGTGCCAGCCGAAGAGGGGGAGCGGGAGTTACCGGGGAGCTGTTTTTT
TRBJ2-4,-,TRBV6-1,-,CASVNRVAKNIQYF,TGTGCCAGCGTAAACAGGGTGGCCAAAAACATTCAGTACTTC
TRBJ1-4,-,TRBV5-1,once,CASSSAGRGEKLFF,TGCGCCAGCAGCTCCGCCGGAAGAGGTGAAAAACTGTTTTTT
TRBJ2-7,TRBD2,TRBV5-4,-,CASSLTSGSIYEQYF,TGTGCCAGCAGCTTGACAAGCGGGAGTATCTACGAGCAGTACTTC
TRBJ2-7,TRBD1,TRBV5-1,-,CASSLAQGLEQYF,TGCGCCAGCAGCTTAGCACAGGGGCTCGAGCAGTACTTC
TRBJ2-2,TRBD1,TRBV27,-,CASSFPRQGDTGELFF,TGTGCCAGCAGTTTCCCAAGACAGGGGGACACCGGGGAGCTGTTTTTT
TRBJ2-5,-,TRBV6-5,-,CASSYLETQYF,TGTGCCAGCAGTTACTTAGAGACCCAGTACTTC
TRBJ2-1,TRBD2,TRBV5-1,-,CASRLAGGGGSGEQFF,TGCGCCAGCAGATTAGCGGGAGGTGGAGGGTCGGGTGAGCAGTTCTTC
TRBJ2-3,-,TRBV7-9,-,CASSLLGHLTDTQYF,TGTGCCAGCAGTCTACTGGGACATCTCACAGATACGCAGTATTTT
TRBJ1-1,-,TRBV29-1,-,CSVEDRRDSAFF,TGCAGCGTTGAAGATCGAAGGGACTCTGCTTTCTTT
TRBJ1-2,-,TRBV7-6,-,CASSPGAYGYTF,TGTGCCAGCAGCCCCGGGGCCTATGGCTACACCTTC
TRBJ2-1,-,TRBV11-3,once,CASSLGPPGDNEQFF,TGTGCCAGCAGCTTAGGCCCCCCCGGCGACAATGAGCAGTTCTTC
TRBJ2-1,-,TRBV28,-,CASSWEGERGQFF,TGTGCCAGCAGTTGGGAGGGGGAGAGGGGGCAGTTCTTC
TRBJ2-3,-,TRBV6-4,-,CASSGSSGTQYF,TGTGCCAGCAGTGGGAGCTCGGGTACGCAGTATTTT
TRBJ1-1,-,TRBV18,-,CASSQQGDNTEAFF,TGTGCCAGCTCACAGCAGGGAGATAACACTGAAGCTTTCTTT
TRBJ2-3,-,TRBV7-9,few,CASSRLTVGAQYF,TGTGCCAGCAGCCGGCTGACGGTTGGGGCGCAGTATTTT
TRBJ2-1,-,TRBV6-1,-,CASILASDNEQFF,TGTGCCAGCATTCTAGCGTCTGACAATGAGCAGTTCTTC
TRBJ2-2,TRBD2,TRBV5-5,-,CASSSRGGQNTGELFF,TGTGCCAGCAGCAGCCGGGGGGGACAGAACACCGGGGAGCTGTTTTTT
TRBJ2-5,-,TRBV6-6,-,CASSRWGQETQYF,TGTGCCAGCAGCCGGTGGGGGCAAGAGACCCAGTACTTC
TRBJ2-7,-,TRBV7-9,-,CASSGLYTYEQYF,TGTGCCAGCAGCGGGTTATACACCTACGAGCAGTACTTC
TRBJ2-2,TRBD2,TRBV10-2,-,CASTRTSGTNTGELFF,TGCGCCAGCACCCGGACTAGCGGGACGAACACCGGGGAGCTGTTTTTT
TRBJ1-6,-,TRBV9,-,CASALDGDSPLHF,TGTGCCAGTGCCCTGGATGGGGATTCACCCCTCCACTTT
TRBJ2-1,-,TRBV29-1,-,CSVEGAGYYNEQFF,TGCAGCGTTGAGGGGGCAGGTTATTACAATGAGCAGTTCTTC